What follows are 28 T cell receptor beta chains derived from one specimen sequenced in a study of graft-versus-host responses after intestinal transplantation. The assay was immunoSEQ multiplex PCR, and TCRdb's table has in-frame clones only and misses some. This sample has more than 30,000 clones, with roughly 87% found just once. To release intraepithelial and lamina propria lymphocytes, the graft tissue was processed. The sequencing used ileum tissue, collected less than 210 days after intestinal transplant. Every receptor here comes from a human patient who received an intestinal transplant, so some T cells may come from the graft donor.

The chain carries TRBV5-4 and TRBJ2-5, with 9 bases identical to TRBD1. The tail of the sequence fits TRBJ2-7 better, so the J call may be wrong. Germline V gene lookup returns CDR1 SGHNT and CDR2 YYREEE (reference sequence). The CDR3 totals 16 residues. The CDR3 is CASSGWPGQGSYEQYF. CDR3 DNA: TGTGCCAGCAGCGGGTGGCCGGGACAGGGCTCCTACGAGCAGTACTTC.

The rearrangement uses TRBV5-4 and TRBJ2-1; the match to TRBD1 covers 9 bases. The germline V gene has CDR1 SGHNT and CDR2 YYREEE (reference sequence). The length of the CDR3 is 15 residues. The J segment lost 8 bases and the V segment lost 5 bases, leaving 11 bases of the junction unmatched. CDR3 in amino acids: CASRLPGQGIDEQFF. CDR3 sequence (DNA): TGTGCCAGCAGGCTTCCGGGACAGGGAATAGATGAGCAGTTCTTC.

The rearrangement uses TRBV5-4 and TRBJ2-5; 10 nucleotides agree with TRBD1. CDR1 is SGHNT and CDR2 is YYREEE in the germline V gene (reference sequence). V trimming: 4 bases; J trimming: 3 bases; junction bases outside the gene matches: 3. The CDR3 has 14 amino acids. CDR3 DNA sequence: TGTGCCAGCAGCCTCGGGACAGGGGAAGAGACCCAGTACTTC. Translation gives CASSLGTGEETQYF. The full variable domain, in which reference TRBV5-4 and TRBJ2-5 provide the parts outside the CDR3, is ETGVTQSPTHLIKTRGQQVTLRCSSQSGHNTVSWYQQALGQGPQFIFQYYREEENGRGNFPPRFSGLQFPNYSSELNVNALELDDSALYLCASSLGTGEETQYFGPGTRLLVL.

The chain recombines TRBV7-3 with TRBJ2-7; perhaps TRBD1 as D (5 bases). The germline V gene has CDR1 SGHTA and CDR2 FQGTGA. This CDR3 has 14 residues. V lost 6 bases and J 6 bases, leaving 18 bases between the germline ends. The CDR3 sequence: CASSPDLNQGEQYF. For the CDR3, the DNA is TGTGCCAGCAGTCCTGACTTGAATCAGGGCGAGCAGTACTTC.

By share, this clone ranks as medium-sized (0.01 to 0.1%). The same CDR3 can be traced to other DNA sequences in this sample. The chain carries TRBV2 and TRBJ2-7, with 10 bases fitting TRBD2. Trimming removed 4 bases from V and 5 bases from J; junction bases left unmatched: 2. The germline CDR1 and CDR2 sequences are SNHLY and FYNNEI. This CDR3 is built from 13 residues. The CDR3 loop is CASSGLAGDEQYF. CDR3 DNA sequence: TGTGCCAGCAGTGGGCTAGCGGGAGACGAGCAGTACTTC.

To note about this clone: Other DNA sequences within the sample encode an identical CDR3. CDR3 in DNA: TGTGCCAGCAGTTACTCAGGCAGGGAGGGTCAGCCCCAGCATTTT. Translating gives CASSYSGREGQPQHF. This chain joins TRBV6-5 and TRBJ1-5, with D possibly matching TRBD1 (5 bases). This CDR3 region has 15 residues. Germline V gives CDR1 MNHEY, CDR2 SVGAGI. With 0 bases removed from V and 6 bases from J, the gap between germline ends came to 12 bases.

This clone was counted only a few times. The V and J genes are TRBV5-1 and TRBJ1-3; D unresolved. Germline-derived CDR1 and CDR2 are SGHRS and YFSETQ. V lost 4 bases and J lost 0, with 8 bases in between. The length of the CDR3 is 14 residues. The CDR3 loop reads CASSPVSSGNTIYF. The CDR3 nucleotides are TGCGCCAGCAGCCCAGTTAGCTCTGGAAACACCATATATTTT. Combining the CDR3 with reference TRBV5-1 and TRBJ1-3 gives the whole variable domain KAGVTQTPRYLIKTRGQQVTLSCSPISGHRSVSWYQQTPGQGLQFLFEYFSETQRNKGNFPGRFSGRQFSNSRSEMNVSTLELGDSALYLCASSPVSSGNTIYFGEGSWLTVV.

CDR3 residues: CATSRQGAGYEQYF. CDR3 bases: TGTGCCACCAGCAGACAGGGGGCGGGATACGAGCAGTACTTC. The chain is built from TRBV15 and TRBJ2-7; 8 bases are shared with TRBD1. The CDR3 loop spans 14 amino acids. J was trimmed by 4 bases and V by 2 bases; bases with no gene match: 4. The germline CDR1 and CDR2 sequences are LNHNV and YYDKDF (reference sequence).

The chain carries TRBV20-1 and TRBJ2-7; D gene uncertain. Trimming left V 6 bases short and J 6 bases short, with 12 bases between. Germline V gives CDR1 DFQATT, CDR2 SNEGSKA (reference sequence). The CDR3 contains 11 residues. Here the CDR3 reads CSAPSQAEQYF. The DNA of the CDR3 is TGCAGTGCACCTTCTCAGGCCGAGCAGTACTTC.

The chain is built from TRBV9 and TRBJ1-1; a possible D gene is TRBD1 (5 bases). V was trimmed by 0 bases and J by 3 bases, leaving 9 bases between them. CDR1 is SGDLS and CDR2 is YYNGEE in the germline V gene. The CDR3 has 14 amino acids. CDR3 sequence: CASSVDVRDTEAFF. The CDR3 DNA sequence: TGTGCCAGCAGCGTAGATGTCAGGGACACTGAAGCTTTCTTT.

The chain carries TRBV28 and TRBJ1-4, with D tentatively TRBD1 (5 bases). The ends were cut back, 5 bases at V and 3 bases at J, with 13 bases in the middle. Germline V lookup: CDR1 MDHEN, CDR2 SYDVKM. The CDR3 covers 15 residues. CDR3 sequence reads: CASSGGREANEKLFF. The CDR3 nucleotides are TGTGCCAGCAGTGGAGGCAGGGAAGCTAATGAAAAACTGTTTTTT.

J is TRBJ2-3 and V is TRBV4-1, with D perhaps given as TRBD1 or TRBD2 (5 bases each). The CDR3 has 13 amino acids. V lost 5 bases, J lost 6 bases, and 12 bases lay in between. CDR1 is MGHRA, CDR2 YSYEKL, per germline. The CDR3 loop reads CASSARDGDTQYF. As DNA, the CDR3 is TGCGCCAGCAGCGCAAGGGACGGTGATACGCAGTATTTT.

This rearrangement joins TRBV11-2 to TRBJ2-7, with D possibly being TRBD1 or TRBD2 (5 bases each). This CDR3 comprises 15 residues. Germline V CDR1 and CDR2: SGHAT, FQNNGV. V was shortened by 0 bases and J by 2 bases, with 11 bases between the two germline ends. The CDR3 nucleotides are TGTGCCAGCAGCTTAGATGTTGGGGGTCCCTACGAGCAGTACTTC. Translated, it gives CASSLDVGGPYEQYF. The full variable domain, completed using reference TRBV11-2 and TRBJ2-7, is EAGVAQSPRYKIIEKRQSVAFWCNPISGHATLYWYQQILGQGPKLLIQFQNNGVVDDSQLPKDRFSAERLKGVDSTLKIQPAKLEDSAVYLCASSLDVGGPYEQYFGPGTRLTVT.

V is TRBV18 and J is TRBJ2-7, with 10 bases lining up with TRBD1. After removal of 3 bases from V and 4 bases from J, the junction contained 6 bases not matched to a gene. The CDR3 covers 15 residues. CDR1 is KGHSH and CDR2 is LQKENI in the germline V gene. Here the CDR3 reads CASSPEGQGNYEQYF. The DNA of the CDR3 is TGTGCCAGCTCACCTGAGGGACAGGGGAATTACGAGCAGTACTTC.

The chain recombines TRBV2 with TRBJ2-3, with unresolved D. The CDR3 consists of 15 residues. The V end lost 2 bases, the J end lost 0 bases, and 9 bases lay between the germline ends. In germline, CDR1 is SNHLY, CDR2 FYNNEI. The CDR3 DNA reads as TGTGCCAGCAGTGAATTGGGCTTTAGCACAGATACGCAGTATTTT. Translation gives CASSELGFSTDTQYF.

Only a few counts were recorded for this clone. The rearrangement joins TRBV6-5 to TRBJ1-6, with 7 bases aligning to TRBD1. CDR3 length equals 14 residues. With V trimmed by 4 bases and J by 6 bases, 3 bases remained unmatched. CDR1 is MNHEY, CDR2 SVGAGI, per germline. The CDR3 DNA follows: TGTGCCAGCAGTTTCGGGACAGCTAATTCACCCCTCCACTTT. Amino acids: CASSFGTANSPLHF.

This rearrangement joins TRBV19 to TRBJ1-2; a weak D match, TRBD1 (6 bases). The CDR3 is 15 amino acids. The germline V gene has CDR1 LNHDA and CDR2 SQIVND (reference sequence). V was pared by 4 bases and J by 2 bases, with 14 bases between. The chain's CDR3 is CASSTTGTQNYGYTF. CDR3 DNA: TGTGCCAGTAGTACCACCGGGACACAAAACTATGGCTACACCTTC.

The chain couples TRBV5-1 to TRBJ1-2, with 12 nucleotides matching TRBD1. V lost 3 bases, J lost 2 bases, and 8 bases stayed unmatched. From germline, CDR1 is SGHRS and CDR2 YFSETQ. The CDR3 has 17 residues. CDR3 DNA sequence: TGCGCCAGCAGCTGCCCGGGACAGGGGGCTTTCAACTATGGCTACACCTTC. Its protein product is CASSCPGQGAFNYGYTF.

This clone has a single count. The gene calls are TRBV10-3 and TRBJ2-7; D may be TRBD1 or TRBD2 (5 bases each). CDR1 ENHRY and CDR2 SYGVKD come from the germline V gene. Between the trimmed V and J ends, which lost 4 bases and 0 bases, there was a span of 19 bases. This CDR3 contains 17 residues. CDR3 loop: CAISGLRTTGTSYEQYF. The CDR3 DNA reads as TGTGCCATCAGTGGACTTAGGACAACCGGGACCTCCTACGAGCAGTACTTC.

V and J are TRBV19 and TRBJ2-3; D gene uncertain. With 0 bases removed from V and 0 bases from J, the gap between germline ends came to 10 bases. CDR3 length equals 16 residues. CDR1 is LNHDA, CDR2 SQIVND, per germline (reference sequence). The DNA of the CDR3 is TGTGCCAGTAGTATAGATTTAGCCTCTAGCACAGATACGCAGTATTTT. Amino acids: CASSIDLASSTDTQYF.

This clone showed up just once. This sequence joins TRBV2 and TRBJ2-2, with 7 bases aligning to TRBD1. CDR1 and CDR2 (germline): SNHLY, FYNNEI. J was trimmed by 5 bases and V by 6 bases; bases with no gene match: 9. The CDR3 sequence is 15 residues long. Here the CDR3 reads CASSGAGGQTGELFF. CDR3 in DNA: TGTGCCAGCAGCGGTGCAGGGGGTCAAACCGGGGAGCTGTTTTTT.

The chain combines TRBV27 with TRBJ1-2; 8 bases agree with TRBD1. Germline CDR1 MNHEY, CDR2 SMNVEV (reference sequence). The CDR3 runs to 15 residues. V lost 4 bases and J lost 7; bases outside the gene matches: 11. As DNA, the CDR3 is TGTGCCAGCAGTTCCCTAGGGGCAGGGGGCCTTGGCTACACCTTC. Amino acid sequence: CASSSLGAGGLGYTF.

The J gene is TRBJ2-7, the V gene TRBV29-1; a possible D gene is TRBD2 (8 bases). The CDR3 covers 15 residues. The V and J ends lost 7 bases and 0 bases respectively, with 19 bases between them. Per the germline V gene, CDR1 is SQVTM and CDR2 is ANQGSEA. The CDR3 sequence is CSGFNSGDSSYEQYF. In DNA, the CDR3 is TGCAGCGGATTTAATAGCGGGGACAGCTCCTACGAGCAGTACTTC.

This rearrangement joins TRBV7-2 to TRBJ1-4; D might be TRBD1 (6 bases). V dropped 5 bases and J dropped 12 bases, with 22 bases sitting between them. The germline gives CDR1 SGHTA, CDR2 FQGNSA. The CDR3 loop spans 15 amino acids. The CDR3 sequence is CASSPTPGQLGQLFF. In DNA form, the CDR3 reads TGTGCCAGCAGCCCAACCCCTGGACAGCTGGGGCAACTGTTTTTT.

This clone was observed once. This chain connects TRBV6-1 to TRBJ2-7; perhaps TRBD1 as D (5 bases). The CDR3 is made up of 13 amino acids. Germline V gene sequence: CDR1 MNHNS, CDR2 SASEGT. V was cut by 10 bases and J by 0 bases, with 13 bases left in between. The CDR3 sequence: CAILTETSYEQYF. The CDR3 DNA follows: TGTGCCATCCTGACAGAGACCTCCTACGAGCAGTACTTC.

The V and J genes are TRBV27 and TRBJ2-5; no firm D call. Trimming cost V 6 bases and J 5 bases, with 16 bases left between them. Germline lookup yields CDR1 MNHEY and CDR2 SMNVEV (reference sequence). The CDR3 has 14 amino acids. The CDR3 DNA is TGTGCCAGCAGATCGTATGAGGATCCGGAGACCCAGTACTTC. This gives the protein CASRSYEDPETQYF.

Written as DNA, the CDR3 is TGTGCCAGCAGTTTTAGCCCAGGGGGCAGCGACGAGCAGTACTTC. It is translated as CASSFSPGGSDEQYF. This chain connects TRBV28 to TRBJ2-7, with 8 bases aligning to TRBD1. This CDR3 contains 15 residues. V shed 3 bases and J 5 bases; nucleotides not matched to a gene: 9. Germline CDR1 reads MDHEN; CDR2 reads SYDVKM.

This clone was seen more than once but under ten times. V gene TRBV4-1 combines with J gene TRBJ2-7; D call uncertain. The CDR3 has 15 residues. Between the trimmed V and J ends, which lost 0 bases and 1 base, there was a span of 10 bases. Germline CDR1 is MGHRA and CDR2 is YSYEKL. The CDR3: CASSQDRADSYEQYF. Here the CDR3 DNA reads TGCGCCAGCAGCCAAGACCGAGCAGATTCCTACGAGCAGTACTTC.